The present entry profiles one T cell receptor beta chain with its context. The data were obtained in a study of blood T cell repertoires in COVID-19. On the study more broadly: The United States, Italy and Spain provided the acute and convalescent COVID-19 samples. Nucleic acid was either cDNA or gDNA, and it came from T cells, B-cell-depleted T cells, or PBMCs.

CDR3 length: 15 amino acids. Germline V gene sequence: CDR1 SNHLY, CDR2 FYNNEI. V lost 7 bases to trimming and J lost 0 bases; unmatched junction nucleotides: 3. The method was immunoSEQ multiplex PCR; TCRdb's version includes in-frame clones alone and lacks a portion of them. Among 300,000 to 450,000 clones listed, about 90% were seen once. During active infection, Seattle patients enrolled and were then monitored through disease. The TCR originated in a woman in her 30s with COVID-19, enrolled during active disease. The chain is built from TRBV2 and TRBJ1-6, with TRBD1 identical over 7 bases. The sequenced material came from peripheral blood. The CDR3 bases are TGTGCCAGCACCAGGGACAGCTCCTATAATTCACCCCTCCACTTT. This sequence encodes CASTRDSSYNSPLHF.